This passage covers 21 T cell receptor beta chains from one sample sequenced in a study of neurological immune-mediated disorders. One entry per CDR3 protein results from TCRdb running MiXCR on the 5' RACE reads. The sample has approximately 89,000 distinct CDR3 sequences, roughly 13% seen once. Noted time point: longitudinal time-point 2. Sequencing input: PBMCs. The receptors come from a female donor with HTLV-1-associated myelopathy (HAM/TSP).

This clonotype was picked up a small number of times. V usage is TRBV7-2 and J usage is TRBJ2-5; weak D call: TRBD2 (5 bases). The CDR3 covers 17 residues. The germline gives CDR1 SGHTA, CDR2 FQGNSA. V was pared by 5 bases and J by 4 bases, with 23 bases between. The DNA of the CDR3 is TGTGCCAGCAGCGTTAAGACGGTTGTGCGGGCTGTAGAGACCCAGTACTTC. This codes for CASSVKTVVRAVETQYF.

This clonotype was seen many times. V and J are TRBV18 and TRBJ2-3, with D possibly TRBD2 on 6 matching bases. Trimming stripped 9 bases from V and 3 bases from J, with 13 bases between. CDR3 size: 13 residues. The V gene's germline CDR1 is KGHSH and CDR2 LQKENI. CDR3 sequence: CASRRDITDTQYF. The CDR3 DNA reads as TGTGCCAGTCGGCGGGATATTACAGATACGCAGTATTTT.

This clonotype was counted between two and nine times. CDR3 loop: CASSRAGASYNEQFF. CDR3 bases: TGCGCCAGCAGCCGAGCCGGGGCATCCTACAATGAGCAGTTCTTC. The chain employs TRBV4-1 and TRBJ2-1, with D perhaps matching TRBD1 or TRBD2 (5 bases each). V shed 4 bases and J shed 1 base, with 11 bases lying between them. Germline values: CDR1 MGHRA, CDR2 YSYEKL. The CDR3 totals 15 residues.

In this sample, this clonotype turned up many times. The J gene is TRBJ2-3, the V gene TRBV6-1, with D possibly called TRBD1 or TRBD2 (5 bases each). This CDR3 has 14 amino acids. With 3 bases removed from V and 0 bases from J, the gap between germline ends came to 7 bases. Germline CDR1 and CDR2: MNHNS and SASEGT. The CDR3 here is CASSDRDSTDTQYF. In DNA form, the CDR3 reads TGTGCCAGCAGTGACCGGGACAGCACAGATACGCAGTATTTT.

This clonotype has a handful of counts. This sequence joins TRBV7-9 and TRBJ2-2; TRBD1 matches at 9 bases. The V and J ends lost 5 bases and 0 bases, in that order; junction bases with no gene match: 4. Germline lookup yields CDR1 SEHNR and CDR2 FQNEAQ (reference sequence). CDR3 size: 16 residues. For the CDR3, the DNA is TGTGCCAGCAGCGAGGGACAGGGCGCGAACACCGGGGAGCTGTTTTTT. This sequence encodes CASSEGQGANTGELFF.

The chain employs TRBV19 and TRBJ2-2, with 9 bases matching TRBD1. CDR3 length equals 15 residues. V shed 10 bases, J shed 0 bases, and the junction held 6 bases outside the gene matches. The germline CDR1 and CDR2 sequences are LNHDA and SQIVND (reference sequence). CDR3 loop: CATQGQGANTGELFF. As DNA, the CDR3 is TGTGCCACCCAGGGACAGGGCGCGAACACCGGGGAGCTGTTTTTT.

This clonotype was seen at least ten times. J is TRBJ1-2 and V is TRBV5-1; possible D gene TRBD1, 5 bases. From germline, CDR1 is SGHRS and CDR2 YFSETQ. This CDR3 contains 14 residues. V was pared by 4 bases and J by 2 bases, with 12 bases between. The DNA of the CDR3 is TGCGCCAGCAGCAAAACGACAGAAAACTATGGCTACACCTTC. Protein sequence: CASSKTTENYGYTF.

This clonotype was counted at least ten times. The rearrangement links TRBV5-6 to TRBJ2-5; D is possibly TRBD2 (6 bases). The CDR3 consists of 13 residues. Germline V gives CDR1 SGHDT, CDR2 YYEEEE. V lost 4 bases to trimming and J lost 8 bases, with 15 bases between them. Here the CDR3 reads CASSLHPGETQYF. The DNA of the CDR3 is TGTGCCAGCAGCCTTCACCCGGGGGAAACCCAGTACTTC. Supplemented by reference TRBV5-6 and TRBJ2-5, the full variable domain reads DAGVTQSPTHLIKTRGQQVTLRCSPKSGHDTVSWYQQALGQGPQFIFQYYEEEERQRGNFPDRFSGHQFPNYSSELNVNALLLGDSALYLCASSLHPGETQYFGPGTRLLVL.

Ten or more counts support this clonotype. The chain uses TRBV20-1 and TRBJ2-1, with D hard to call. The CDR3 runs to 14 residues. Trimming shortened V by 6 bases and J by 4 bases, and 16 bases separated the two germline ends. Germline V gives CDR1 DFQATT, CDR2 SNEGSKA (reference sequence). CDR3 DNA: TGCAGTGCACCTAATATTGGGGATTACAATGAGCAGTTCTTC. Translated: CSAPNIGDYNEQFF.

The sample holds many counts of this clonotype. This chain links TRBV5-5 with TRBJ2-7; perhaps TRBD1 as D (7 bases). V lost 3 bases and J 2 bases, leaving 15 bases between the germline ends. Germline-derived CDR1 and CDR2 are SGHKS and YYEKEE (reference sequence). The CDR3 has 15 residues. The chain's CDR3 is CASSWDSRTTYEQYF. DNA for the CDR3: TGTGCCAGCAGCTGGGACAGCCGGACTACCTACGAGCAGTACTTC. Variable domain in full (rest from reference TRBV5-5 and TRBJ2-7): DAGVTQSPTHLIKTRGQQVTLRCSPISGHKSVSWYQQVLGQGPQFIFQYYEKEERGRGNFPDRFSARQFPNYSSELNVNALLLGDSALYLCASSWDSRTTYEQYFGPGTRLTVT.

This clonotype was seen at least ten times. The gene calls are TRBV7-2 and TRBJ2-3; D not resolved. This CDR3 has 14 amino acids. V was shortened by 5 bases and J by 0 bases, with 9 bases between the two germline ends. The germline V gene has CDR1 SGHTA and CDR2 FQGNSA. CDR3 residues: CASSGFLSTDTQYF. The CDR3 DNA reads TGTGCCAGCAGCGGGTTCTTAAGCACAGATACGCAGTATTTT.

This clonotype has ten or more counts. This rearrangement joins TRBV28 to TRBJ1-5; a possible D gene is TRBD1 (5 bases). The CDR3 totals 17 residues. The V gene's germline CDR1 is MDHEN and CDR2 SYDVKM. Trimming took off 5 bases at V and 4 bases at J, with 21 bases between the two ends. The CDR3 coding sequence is TGTGCCAGCAGTCCCTCGAGGCGGGGCATCCAAAATCAGCCCCAGCATTTT. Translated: CASSPSRRGIQNQPQHF.

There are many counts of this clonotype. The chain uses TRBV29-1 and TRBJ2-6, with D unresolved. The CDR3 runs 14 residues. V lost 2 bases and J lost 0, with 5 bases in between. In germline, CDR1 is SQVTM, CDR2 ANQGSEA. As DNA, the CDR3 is TGCAGCGTTGAAATGAGCTCTGGGGCCAACGTCCTGACTTTC. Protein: CSVEMSSGANVLTF.

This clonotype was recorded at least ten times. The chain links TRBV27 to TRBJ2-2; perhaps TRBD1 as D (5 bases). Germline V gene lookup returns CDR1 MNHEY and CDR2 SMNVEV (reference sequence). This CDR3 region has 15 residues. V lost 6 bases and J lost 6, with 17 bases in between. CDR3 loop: CASRPQGNRAGELFF. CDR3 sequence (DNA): TGTGCCAGCAGACCTCAGGGAAATCGGGCCGGGGAGCTGTTTTTT.

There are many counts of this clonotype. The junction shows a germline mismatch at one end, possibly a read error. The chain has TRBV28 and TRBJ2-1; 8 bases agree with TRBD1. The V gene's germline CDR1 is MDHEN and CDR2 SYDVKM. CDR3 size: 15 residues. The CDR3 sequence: CVSSFSSGGRNEQFF. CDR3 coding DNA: TGTGTCAGCAGTTTCTCGTCAGGGGGCCGGAATGAGCAGTTCTTC.

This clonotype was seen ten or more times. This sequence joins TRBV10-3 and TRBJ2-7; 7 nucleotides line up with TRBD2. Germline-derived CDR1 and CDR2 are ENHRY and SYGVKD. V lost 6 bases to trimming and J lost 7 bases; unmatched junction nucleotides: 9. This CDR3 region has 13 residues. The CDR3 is CAISELGTKEQYF. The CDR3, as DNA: TGTGCCATCAGCGAGCTCGGGACTAAAGAGCAGTACTTC.

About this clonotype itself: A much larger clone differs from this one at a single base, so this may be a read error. This chain's CDR3 is CASSPAVTRGGNNYGYTF. The CDR3 DNA reads as TGTGCCAGCAGCCCGGCGGTCACCCGAGGGGGCAACAACTATGGCTACACCTTC. V and J are TRBV12-3 or TRBV12-4 and TRBJ1-2, with 7 bases identical to TRBD1. After removal of 6 bases from V and 2 bases from J, the junction contained 18 bases not matched to a gene. This CDR3 has 18 residues.

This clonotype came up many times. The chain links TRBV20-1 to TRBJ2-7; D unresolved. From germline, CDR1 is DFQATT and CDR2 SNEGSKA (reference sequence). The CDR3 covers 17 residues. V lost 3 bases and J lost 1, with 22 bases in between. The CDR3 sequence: CSARLSAPGRVSYEQYF. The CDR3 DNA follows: TGCAGTGCTAGGTTGTCAGCGCCAGGTCGGGTTTCCTACGAGCAGTACTTC.

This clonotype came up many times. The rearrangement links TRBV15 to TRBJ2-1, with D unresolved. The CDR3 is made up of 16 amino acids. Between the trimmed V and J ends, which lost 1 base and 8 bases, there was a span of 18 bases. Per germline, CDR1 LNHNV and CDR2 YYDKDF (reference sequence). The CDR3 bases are TGTGCCACCAGCAGAGGTACAGAACGAATCACATATGAGCAGTTCTTC. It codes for CATSRGTERITYEQFF.

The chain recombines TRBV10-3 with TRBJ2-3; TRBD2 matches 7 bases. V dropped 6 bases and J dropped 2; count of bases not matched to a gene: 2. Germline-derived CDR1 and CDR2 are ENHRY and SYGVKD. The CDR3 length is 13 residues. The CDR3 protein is CAIRGGTTDTQYF. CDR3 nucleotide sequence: TGTGCCATCAGGGGGGGGACCACAGATACGCAGTATTTT.

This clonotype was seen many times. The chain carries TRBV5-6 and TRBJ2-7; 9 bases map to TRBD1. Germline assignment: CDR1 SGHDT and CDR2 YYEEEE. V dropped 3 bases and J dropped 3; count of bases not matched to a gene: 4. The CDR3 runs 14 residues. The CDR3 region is CASSSGTGFYEQYF. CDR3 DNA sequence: TGTGCCAGCAGCTCTGGGACAGGGTTCTACGAGCAGTACTTC.